This TCR beta chain was found in a study of blood T cell repertoires in COVID-19. Study information: The study drew acute and convalescent COVID-19 samples from the United States, Italy and Spain. Nucleic acid was either cDNA or gDNA, and it came from T cells, B-cell-depleted T cells, or PBMCs.

Study processing details: Counts of nucleated cells, estimated from reference gene primer amplification, were obtained. Sequencing was performed with immunoSEQ multiplex PCR; in TCRdb, only in-frame clones are kept and a portion is missing. The V and J calls and clone size were taken over from that table, and D and trimming were inferred from the DNA. The profile shows roughly 380,000 clones, 85% of them singletons. The germline V gene encodes CDR1 SEHNR and CDR2 FQNEAQ (reference sequence). Between the trimmed V and J ends, which lost 5 bases and 0 bases, there was a span of 11 bases. This CDR3 contains 15 residues.

Sequencing used peripheral blood. The sequence was collected from a woman between 18 and 29 years old with acute or convalescent COVID-19. V is TRBV7-9 and J is TRBJ2-1; D ambiguous. The CDR3 reads CASSPLRSSYNEQFF. CDR3 coding DNA: TGTGCCAGCAGCCCCCTGCGGAGCTCCTACAATGAGCAGTTCTTC.